Included here is one T cell receptor (beta chain) sequence, with context. The table lists this clonotype with a few counts. No antigen is known for it. No base quality information exists; no much larger clone differs at one position. The record originates from a study of T-cell reconstitution after alpha-beta-depleted transplantation in children (dated by TCRdb to about 2016). Some background on the complete study: The study quantitatively tracked T-cell immune reconstitution after TCRalphabeta/CD19-depleted allogeneic hematopoietic cell transplantation in children using TCR repertoire profiling.

The library was made by PCR. Sequencing was carried out with an Illumina HiSeq 2500. To normalize quantification of the TCRbeta repertoire, the TCR libraries were built with molecular barcoding that relied on unique molecular identifiers. TCRdb reprocessing: public reads trimmed at Q25 with fastp, clones called with MiXCR, in-frame beta chains kept. Every entry covers one CDR3 protein and lists the most common genes and DNA from its rows. Here the sample has some 500,000 distinct CDR3 sequences; around 20% occur a single time. The ten most abundant clones make up 2.5% to 3.5% of the sample. V has 3 bases trimmed and J has 2 bases trimmed; junction bases matching no gene number 9. The CDR3 runs 16 residues from the cysteine to the phenylalanine. Of the read, only the CDR3 DNA is kept; its 48 bases are in frame from base 1. From a lookup of the germline V gene, CDR1 and CDR2 are MGHRA and YSYEKL.

The sequencing used PBMCs from the stem cell graft donor, collected from the stem cell graft. The receptor was derived from a human donor who donated a stem cell graft to a child with acute lymphoblastic leukemia. This chain joins TRBV4-1 to TRBJ2-5, with TRBD2 identical over 7 junction bases. The CDR3 protein sequence reads: CASSHRLAEFQETQYF. The DNA sequence is as follows: TGCGCCAGCAGCCATCGGCTAGCGGAATTTCAAGAGACCCAGTACTTC.